The present T cell receptor beta chain was sequenced within a study of cytomegalovirus exposure and HLA in healthy donors (dated by TCRdb to 2016 to 2017). About the investigation overall: According to an earlier analysis of 450 to 650 of the donors, 200 million or so T cells yielded some 110 million unique TCR beta sequences and about 300 Gb of sequence data. An early release covering around 630 HLA-typed donors comprised about 320 gigabases of sequencing data and 85 million to 100 million unique TCR sequences. Of the roughly 400 genotyped donors, less than 85% were placed in the genetic ancestry cluster associated with self-reported Caucasian donors. The study aimed to test whether signatures of past pathogen exposure could be identified by cataloging public T cell receptors. The study profiled the T cell repertoires of about 640 subjects by immunosequencing and related them to cytomegalovirus serostatus. In addition to the first cohort of 666 subjects, a separate validation cohort of about 120 different subjects was used. To predict cytomegalovirus infection status, the study brought together high-throughput TCR immunosequencing, statistical association of individual TCRs with disease status, and machine learning. To study patterns of TCR occurrence, a later analysis re-analyzed previously published TCR beta repertoires from under 750 donors and added high-resolution HLA genotyping. Rather than drawing on any new phenotypic data, the later analysis identified candidate immune exposures from TCR beta sequences and the way those sequences occurred across donors. In an earlier analysis of about 590 of the donors, high-throughput TCR beta sequencing was used to judge whether each TCR beta V gene segment behaved as functional or pseudogenic. Donor age, sex, ethnicity and CMV serostatus were compiled alongside the repertoire data. In a later genetic analysis, genome-wide SNP genotypes for about 55% of the roughly 700 donors were used, and that subset was treated as a discovery cohort. Every repertoire in the discovery cohort had been generated on one and the same sequencing platform. HLA typing included class I and class II loci at four-digit resolution. The number of donors typed differed by locus, with 629-630 for A, B, C, DRB1 and DQB1, more than 500 for DQA1, 600 to 610 for DPA1, and under 490 for DPB1. Because of strong linkage in the cohort, five DR-DQ haplotypes were treated as single units for association and clustering. Among about 410 genotyped donors of the cohort, an average of approximately 240,000 unique TCR beta nucleotide sequences was sequenced per donor, of which 15% to 20% were non-productive.

In total, roughly 710 healthy bone marrow donors made up the cohort. All cohort members were sampled while nominally healthy, although unrecorded immune exposures were likely present. The donor tested CMV seropositive, placing the donor among the roughly 300 seropositive members of the cohort. Every donor gave a peripheral blood sample, and the peripheral blood mononuclear cells from that sample were used for TCR beta sequencing. The Qiagen DNeasy Blood Extraction Kit was used to extract genomic DNA from the blood cell samples. As for this clone: No cognate antigen has been identified for it. No much larger clone is present one base from it, and per-base qualities are unavailable.

General conclusions and limits of the study: The 87-base-pair reads could not distinguish some IMGT-functional V segments, including TRBV6-2 and TRBV6-3, so those segments were excluded. A further reported finding was that TCR beta sequences accurately predicted the HLA-A and HLA-B alleles for most subjects in the first cohort. HLA typing was unavailable for some donors at each locus, so association tests used only the typed subset. In vitro tests confirmed that a few of the cytomegalovirus-associated TCR beta chains recognize cytomegalovirus antigens. Correlated functional status among segregating V segments might reflect linkage disequilibrium, but an unknown experimental factor could not be ruled out. According to a later analysis, TCR association rates differed among HLA loci, with DRB1 alleles showing the most associated TCRs and HLA-C alleles showing the fewest. An earlier analysis of approximately 530 of the donors showed that most TCR beta V segments appeared in productive rearrangements either about 87% or about 30% of the time, which broadly matched IMGT annotations. Assigning TCR associations to individual alleles was difficult when HLA alleles, especially DR and DQ, strongly co-occurred. For the cohort, immune exposure information was limited to CMV serostatus. While some public TCRs were present in many individuals, most TCR sequences turned up only very rarely across donors. Several of the top co-occurrence clusters appeared to be linked to parvovirus B19, influenza, CMV and Epstein-Barr virus, according to a later analysis. Presence/absence analyses assumed roughly uniform sequencing depth across donors, an assumption that may not hold. According to a later genetic analysis, donors in an Asian-associated ancestry cluster had fewer N-insertions in productive TCRs than the approximately 670-donor mean. The authors suggested that the approach could potentially be generalized to other disease states and immunological phenotypes. The cohort was sequenced for TCR beta chains only, and without alpha or paired-chain data the features that could be detected were limited. Cytomegalovirus status was reported to be diagnosed by the classifier with high specificity and sensitivity in both the original and validation cohorts. The earlier analysis of around 600 of the donors excluded 15 to 20 rarely observed V segments, including chromosome 9 orphons, because counts were too low. In a later analysis, most CMV-associated TCR beta chains were found to appear HLA-restricted, with HLA associations seemingly driven largely by CMV exposure. A total of around 150 TCR beta chains were listed by the study as associated with cytomegalovirus. A later analysis associated 15,000 to 20,000 TCR beta sequences with specific HLA alleles at a false discovery rate of 0.05. A cluster of highly shared sequence variants was judged likely to be a technical artifact of the sequencing pipeline. An association between a missense DCLRE1C variant and V-gene and J-gene trimming of TCR beta chains was found in a later genetic analysis and replicated in an independent cohort. In a later analysis, HLA-associated TCR beta chains were found to be more clonally expanded and to have lower generation probabilities than equally common non-associated chains.

The germline V gene gives CDR1 as SGHTA and CDR2 as FQGTGA. The cysteine opens and the phenylalanine closes a CDR3 of 12 amino acids. The CDR3 DNA has 36 bases and is translated from base 1. The V end loses 5 bases and the J end loses 9 bases, and a stretch of 11 bases separates them. Libraries were constructed by the immunoSEQ multiplex PCR assay. The multiplex PCR relied on a mix of 60 forward primers for TCR Vbeta segments and 13 reverse primers for TCR Jbeta segments. Amplification of the CDR3 region of rearranged TCR beta genes was performed with a multiplex PCR assay on genomic DNA. The Illumina HiSeq System was used to sequence the amplified TCR beta libraries as 87-base-pair reads. The source study handled its data this way. Across the 600 to 700 repertoires, a later analysis counted 75 million to 90 million unique TCR beta chains, around 11 million of which were shared by at least two donors. Raw reads were error-corrected and collapsed into unique sequences by a nearest-neighbor algorithm in which closely related sequences were merged to remove PCR and sequencing errors. Alignment of CDR3 sequences to IMGT reference sequences was used to assign V, D and J gene segments. For a sequence to be retained, at least a six-nucleotide match to both a V gene segment and a J gene segment was required. Rearrangements were called productive when the CDR3 lacked stop codons and stayed in frame with V and J; all others were non-productive. Following IMGT convention, CDR3 was defined as the stretch from the second conserved V-encoded cysteine up to the conserved J-encoded phenylalanine. The earlier analysis of about 530 of the donors excluded any sequence lacking an unambiguous match to a single V gene segment. In an earlier analysis of roughly 600 of the donors, a V segment was called functional when productive rearrangements were above 56.7%, and segregating when the standard deviation between donors exceeded 5%. A statistical classification framework was developed to diagnose cytomegalovirus status using the catalog of TCR beta chain sequences. In a later analysis, TCR nucleotide sequences were compared against IMGT/GENE-DB human TR gene sequences so that V and J genes could be assigned. In a later analysis, CDR3 sequences and most-parsimonious VDJ recombination scenarios were assigned using the TCRdist pipeline. In a later analysis, each TCR beta chain was defined by its CDR3 amino acid sequence together with its V-gene family, and reads lacking a unique V-gene family were excluded. In a later analysis, fewer than 650 highly shared, low-generation-probability nucleotide sequences were removed to address suspected cross-contamination and a sequencing artifact. In a later analysis, a clonal expansion index was calculated for each public chain from normalized within-repertoire ranks of inferred template counts. A later analysis computed generation probabilities with a VDJ recombination model fitted to out-of-frame rearrangements, and checked the results against IGoR. In a later analysis, TCR-TCR, TCR-HLA and TCR-CMV co-occurrence was scored with hypergeometric tests, and a repertoire-size bias correction was applied to TCR pairs. In a later analysis, false discovery rates were estimated by permuting HLA or CMV assignments 20 times. In a later analysis, co-occurring TCRs were grouped using DBSCAN, and TCRdist sequence similarity was added for clustering within HLA-allele-positive subsets. Repertoires with fewer than 30,000 or more than 120,000 public chains were left out of co-occurrence clustering, as were a few repertoires with anomalous nucleotide sharing. The immuneACCESS repertoire file appears here via TCRdb, limited to in-frame rearrangements. These files lack a portion of the clones; in checked studies, under half of the deficit traces to unresolved V genes, and the cause of the others is not known. The DNA was the basis for D and trimming; V, J and clone size are from that table. The sample data list 96,000 or so clones, and 65% to 75% of these were observed just once. The ten largest clones represent around 14% of the sample.

Input material: PBMCs. The sequence was collected from a woman between 70 and 85 years old in good health and CMV-seropositive. The sequence links TRBV7-3 to TRBJ2-1, with no reliable assignment of the D segment. The encoded CDR3 is CASSIPAGEQFF. The nucleotide sequence is TGTGCCAGCAGCATACCGGCAGGTGAGCAGTTCTTC.